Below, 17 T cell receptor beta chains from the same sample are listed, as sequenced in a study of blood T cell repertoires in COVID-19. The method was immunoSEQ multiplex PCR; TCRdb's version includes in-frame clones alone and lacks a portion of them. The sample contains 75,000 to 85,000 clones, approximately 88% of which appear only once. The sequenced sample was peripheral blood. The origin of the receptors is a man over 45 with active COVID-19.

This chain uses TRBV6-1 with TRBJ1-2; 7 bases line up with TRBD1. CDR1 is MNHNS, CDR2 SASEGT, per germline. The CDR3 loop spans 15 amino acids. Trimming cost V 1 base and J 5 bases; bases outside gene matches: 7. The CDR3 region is CASSEVPTGLYGYTF. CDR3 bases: TGTGCCAGCAGTGAAGTTCCGACAGGGTTATATGGCTACACCTTC.

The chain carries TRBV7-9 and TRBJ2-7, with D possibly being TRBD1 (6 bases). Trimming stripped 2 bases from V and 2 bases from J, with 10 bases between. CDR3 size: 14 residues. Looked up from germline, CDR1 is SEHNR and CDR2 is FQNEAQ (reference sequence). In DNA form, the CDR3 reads TGTGCCAGCAGCTTACTACAGGGAACCTACGAGCAGTACTTC. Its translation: CASSLLQGTYEQYF.

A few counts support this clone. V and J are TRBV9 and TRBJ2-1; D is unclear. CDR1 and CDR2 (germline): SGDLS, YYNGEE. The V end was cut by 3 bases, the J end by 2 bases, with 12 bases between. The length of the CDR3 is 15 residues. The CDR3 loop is CASSELEVPYNEQFF. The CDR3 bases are TGTGCCAGCAGCGAATTAGAGGTTCCCTACAATGAGCAGTTCTTC.

The CDR3 nucleotides read TGCGCCAGCAGCACCACAGGGGGGAGGGGAGATACGCAGTATTTT. Its translation is CASSTTGGRGDTQYF. V usage is TRBV5-1 and J usage is TRBJ2-3; D is perhaps TRBD1 (8 bases). V lost 4 bases and J 5 bases, leaving 17 bases between the germline ends. CDR1 is SGHRS and CDR2 is YFSETQ in the germline V gene. The CDR3 runs to 15 residues.

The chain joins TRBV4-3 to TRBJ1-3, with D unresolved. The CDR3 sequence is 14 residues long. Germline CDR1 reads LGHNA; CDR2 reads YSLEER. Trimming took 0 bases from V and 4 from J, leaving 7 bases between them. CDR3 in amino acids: CASSQDSVGNTIYF. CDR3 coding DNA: TGCGCCAGCAGCCAAGATTCGGTCGGAAACACCATATATTTT.

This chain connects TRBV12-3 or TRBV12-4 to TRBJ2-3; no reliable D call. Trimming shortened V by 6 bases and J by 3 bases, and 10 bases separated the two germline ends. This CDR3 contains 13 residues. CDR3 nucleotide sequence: TGTGCCAGCAGGCCACTGAGGACAGATACGCAGTATTTT. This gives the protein CASRPLRTDTQYF.

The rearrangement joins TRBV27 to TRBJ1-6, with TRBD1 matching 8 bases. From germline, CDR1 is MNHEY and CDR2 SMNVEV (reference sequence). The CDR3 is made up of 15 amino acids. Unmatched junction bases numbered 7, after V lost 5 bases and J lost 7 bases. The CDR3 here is CASSLRDRSNSPLHF. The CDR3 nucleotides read TGTGCCAGCAGTCTCCGGGACAGGTCCAATTCACCCCTCCACTTT.

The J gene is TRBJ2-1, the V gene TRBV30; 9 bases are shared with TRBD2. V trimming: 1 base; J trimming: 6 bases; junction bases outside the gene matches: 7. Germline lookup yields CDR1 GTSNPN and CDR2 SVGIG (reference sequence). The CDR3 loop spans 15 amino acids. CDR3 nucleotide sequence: TGTGCCTGGAGTGGGGTAGCGGGAGCAGTCAATGAGCAGTTCTTC. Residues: CAWSGVAGAVNEQFF.

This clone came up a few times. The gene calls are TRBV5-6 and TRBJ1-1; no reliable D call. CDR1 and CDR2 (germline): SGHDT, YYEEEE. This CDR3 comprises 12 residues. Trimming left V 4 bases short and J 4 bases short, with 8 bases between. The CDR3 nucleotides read TGTGCCAGCAGCGTCGAGCTCACTGAAGCTTTCTTT. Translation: CASSVELTEAFF.

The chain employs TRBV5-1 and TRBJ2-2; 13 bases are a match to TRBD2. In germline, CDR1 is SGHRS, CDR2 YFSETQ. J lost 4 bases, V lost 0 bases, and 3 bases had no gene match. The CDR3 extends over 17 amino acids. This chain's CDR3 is CASSLGLAGGGTGELFF. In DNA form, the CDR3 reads TGCGCCAGCAGCTTGGGACTAGCGGGGGGCGGCACCGGGGAGCTGTTTTTT.

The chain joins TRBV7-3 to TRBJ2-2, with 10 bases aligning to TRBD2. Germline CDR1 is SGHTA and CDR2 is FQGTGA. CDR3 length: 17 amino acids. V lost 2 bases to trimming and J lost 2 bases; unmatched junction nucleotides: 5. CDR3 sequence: CASSLGGTSVNTGELFF. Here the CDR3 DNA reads TGTGCCAGCAGCTTAGGCGGGACTAGCGTTAACACCGGGGAGCTGTTTTTT.

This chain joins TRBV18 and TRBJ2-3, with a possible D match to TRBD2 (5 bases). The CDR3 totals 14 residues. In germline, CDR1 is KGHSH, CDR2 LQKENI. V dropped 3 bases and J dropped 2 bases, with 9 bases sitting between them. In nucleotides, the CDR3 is TGTGCCAGCTCACCTAGACGGGACACAGATACGCAGTATTTT. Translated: CASSPRRDTDTQYF.

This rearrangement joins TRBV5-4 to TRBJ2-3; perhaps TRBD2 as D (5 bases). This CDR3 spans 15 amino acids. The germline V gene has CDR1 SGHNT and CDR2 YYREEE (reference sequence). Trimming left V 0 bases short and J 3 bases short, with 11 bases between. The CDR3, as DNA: TGTGCCAGCAGCTTGGTAGGGAGTAGGACAGATACGCAGTATTTT. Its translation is CASSLVGSRTDTQYF.

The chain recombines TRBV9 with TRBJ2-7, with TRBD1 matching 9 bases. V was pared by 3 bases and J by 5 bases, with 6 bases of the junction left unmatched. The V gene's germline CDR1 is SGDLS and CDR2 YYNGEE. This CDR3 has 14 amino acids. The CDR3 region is CASSAGTGQNEQYF. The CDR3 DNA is TGTGCCAGCAGCGCCGGGACAGGGCAGAACGAGCAGTACTTC.

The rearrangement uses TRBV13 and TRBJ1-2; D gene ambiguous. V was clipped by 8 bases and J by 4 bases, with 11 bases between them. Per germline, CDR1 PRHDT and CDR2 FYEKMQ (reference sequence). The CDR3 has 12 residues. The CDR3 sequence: CASGQSFYGYTF. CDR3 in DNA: TGTGCCAGCGGGCAGTCTTTCTATGGCTACACCTTC.

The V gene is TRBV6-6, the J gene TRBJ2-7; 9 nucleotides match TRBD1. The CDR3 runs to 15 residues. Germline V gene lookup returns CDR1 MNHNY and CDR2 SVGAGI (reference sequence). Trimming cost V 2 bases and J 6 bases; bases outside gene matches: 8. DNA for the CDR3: TGTGCCAGCAGTTACCAAGGGACAGGGAAGGGCGAGCAGTACTTC. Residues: CASSYQGTGKGEQYF.

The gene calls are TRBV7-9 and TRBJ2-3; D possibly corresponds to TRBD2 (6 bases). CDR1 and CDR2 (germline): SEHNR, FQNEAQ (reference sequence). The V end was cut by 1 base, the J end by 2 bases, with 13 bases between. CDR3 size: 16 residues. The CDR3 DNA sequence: TGTGCCAGCAGCTTAGAGGCGGGAACCGCCACAGATACGCAGTATTTT. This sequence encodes CASSLEAGTATDTQYF.